This T cell receptor beta chain was captured by sequencing in a study of CD8 T cells in ankylosing spondylitis listed by TCRdb under 2017. Study-wide context: T cell receptor beta repertoires were profiled in healthy donors and ankylosing spondylitis patients so that disease-linked TCR variants could be found. In total, the full study cohort was made up of 85 to 140 healthy donors and 25 ankylosing spondylitis patients. Peripheral blood was sampled, and synovial fluid was additionally collected from ankylosing spondylitis patients.

Overall study outcomes, separate from this receptor: A TCR beta motif made up of several highly homologous amino acid variants appeared to be characteristic of blood from ankylosing spondylitis patients. Some motif variants had previously been reported in the synovial fluid and blood of reactive arthritis patients, which suggests shared mechanisms of disease initiation. The disease-linked clones showed a CD8+ phenotype and occurred at relatively low frequencies in peripheral blood. The disease-linked clones were reported to be significantly enriched in matched synovial fluid samples from ankylosing spondylitis patients.

CDR1 SNHLY and CDR2 FYNNEI were looked up in the germline V gene. The CDR3 holds 12 amino acids from the cysteine to the phenylalanine. The DNA shown is the 36-base CDR3, in frame from base 1. V is cut by 4 bases and J by 7 bases, and the space between the germline ends is 11 bases. The sample holds a few counts of this clonotype. The antigen it recognizes is unknown. It has no much larger one-base neighbor in the sample; base qualities were not kept. The listed sequencing device is Illumina HiSeq 2500. TCR beta libraries were prepared by quantitative 5'-RACE with molecular barcodes. The study's own analysis went as follows. A new computational method, built on a probabilistic model of VDJ rearrangement, was used to identify disease-linked TCR variants. In TCRdb, the public reads were trimmed at Q25 with fastp and aligned with MiXCR, with productive beta chains retained. Rows are combined by CDR3 protein, so each entry shows the most common genes and DNA. The V and J calls were determined by TCRdb, not by the authors. The sample table contains approximately 500,000 distinct CDR3 sequences; only one count was recorded for about 13% of them. The ten largest clones add up to under 7.5% of the sample.

The sequence was obtained from a male donor with ankylosing spondylitis. Sequenced sample: blood, either unsorted or a sorted T cell fraction (not recorded which). The V gene is TRBV2 and the J gene is TRBJ2-7; TRBD1 could be the D gene, as 5 bases match. CDR3 protein: CASSVLREEQYF. The DNA sequence follows: TGTGCCAGCAGTGTTCTCAGGGAAGAGCAGTACTTC.